Listed below are T cell receptor beta chains from one sample, sequenced in a study of human T cells and chemical hapten exposure. TCRdb fed the RACE reads into MiXCR, producing one record per CDR3 protein. The data contain 300,000 to 450,000 distinct CDR3 sequences, approximately 5% of them singletons. Sequencing used whole blood, obtained in connection with sensitization to the hapten diphenylcyclopropenone (DPC). The receptors stem from a woman aged 45-65 years with alopecia areata. Some clones in this sample may be carry-over from other donors' samples. CDR3s include the opening cysteine and the closing phenylalanine or tryptophan. D genes are given only for firm matches. Size is omitted from some rows. Given values are once, few, many or a class for expanded clones.

v_gene	abundance	j_gene	d_gene	CDR3aa	CDR3nt
TRBV6-2/TRBV6-3	NA	TRBJ2-1	NA	CASGLGLYNEQFF	TGTGCCAGCGGTTTGGGACTGTACAATGAGCAGTTCTTC
TRBV6-5	many	TRBJ1-2	NA	CASSYSWTDYYGYTF	TGTGCCAGCAGTTACTCCTGGACGGACTACTATGGCTACACCTTC
TRBV4-2	many	TRBJ2-7	NA	CASSPNGRDMSSYEQYF	TGTGCCAGCAGCCCAAATGGCCGGGACATGAGCTCCTACGAGCAGTACTTC
TRBV5-6	many	TRBJ1-3	NA	CASSLPGTGNTIYF	TGTGCCAGCAGCTTGCCAGGGACCGGAAACACCATATATTTT
TRBV12-3/TRBV12-4	many	TRBJ2-7	NA	CASSFGPWSEQYF	TGTGCCAGCAGTTTTGGTCCTTGGAGCGAGCAGTACTTC
TRBV11-3	many	TRBJ1-1	TRBD1	CASSGGTGTEAFF	TGTGCCAGCAGCGGCGGGACAGGGACTGAAGCTTTCTTT
TRBV29-1	many	TRBJ2-7	NA	CSVVTGSGEQYF	TGCAGCGTTGTTACAGGGAGTGGCGAGCAGTACTTC
TRBV6-5	few	TRBJ1-2	NA	CASSYSSISNYGYTF	TGTGCCAGCAGTTACTCGTCGATTTCGAACTATGGCTACACCTTC
TRBV25-1	NA	TRBJ2-3	NA	CASGRGRADTQYF	TGTGCCAGCGGTCGGGGGCGCGCAGATACGCAGTATTTT
TRBV6-1	few	TRBJ2-5	TRBD1	CASSKTGGAGETQYF	TGTGCCAGCAGTAAGACAGGGGGCGCGGGGGAGACCCAGTACTTC
TRBV28	NA	TRBJ1-6	TRBD1	CASSATRTGIYNSPLHF	TGTGCCAGCAGTGCTACCCGGACAGGGATTTATAATTCACCCCTCCACTTT
TRBV2	many	TRBJ2-1	NA	CASSELGGYNEQFF	TGTGCCAGCAGTGAGTTAGGGGGCTACAATGAGCAGTTCTTC
TRBV7-2	many	TRBJ2-7	NA	CASSRTHRDEQYF	TGTGCCAGCAGCCGAACCCACAGGGACGAGCAGTACTTC
TRBV12-3/TRBV12-4	NA	TRBJ2-3	NA	CATSPRGGISTDTQYF	TGTGCCACCTCCCCGAGAGGAGGGATTAGCACAGATACGCAGTATTTT
TRBV27	NA	TRBJ2-5	NA	CASSLSNEETQYF	TGTGCCAGCAGTTTATCGAACGAAGAGACCCAGTACTTC
TRBV5-1	few	TRBJ2-2	NA	CASRGNENTGELFF	TGCGCCAGCAGGGGGAACGAAAACACCGGGGAGCTGTTTTTT
TRBV7-9	NA	TRBJ1-1	NA	CASSLEVGRLNTEAFF	TGTGCCAGCAGCTTAGAGGTGGGCCGCTTGAACACTGAAGCTTTCTTT
TRBV10-2	few	TRBJ1-4	NA	CASSSGFPEKLFF	TGCGCCAGCAGTTCAGGGTTTCCTGAAAAACTGTTTTTT
TRBV20-1	many	TRBJ2-4	NA	CSAPLEGGNIQYF	TGCAGTGCCCCATTAGAGGGGGGAAACATTCAGTACTTC
TRBV20-1	many	TRBJ2-6	NA	CSADPLEGANVLTF	TGCAGTGCTGATCCTTTGGAAGGGGCCAACGTCCTGACTTTC
TRBV20-1	many	TRBJ1-3	NA	CSARPGNTIYF	TGCAGTGCTAGGCCCGGAAACACCATATATTTT
TRBV27	few	TRBJ1-1	TRBD1	CASRTGRGTEAFF	TGTGCCAGCAGGACAGGGAGAGGCACTGAAGCTTTCTTT